The present T cell receptor (beta chain) was sequenced within a study of T cells in severe cutaneous drug reactions (dated by TCRdb to the late 2010s). Regarding the research as a whole: Between about 2010 and 2018, patients were recruited from Taiwan, Thailand and a European registry network. Enrollment was limited to patients whose SJS/TEN or DRESS diagnosis was probable or definite according to RegiSCAR criteria. Assignment of the culprit drug relied on both the Naranjo algorithm and the ALDEN drug causality algorithm. Biological samples, such as blister fluids/cells and PBMC, were collected from patients during the acute or recovery stage. Bulk TCR sequencing was combined with single-cell sequencing, quantitative PCR validation, functional assays and transgenic mouse experiments. To build the libraries, iRepertoire multiplex PCR was used, and the authors pointed to a comparison in which iRepertoire and 5' RACE methods, with or without UMI, captured abundant clonotypes similarly. Beyond this particular receptor, the publication reports: A public TCRbeta CDR3 was found in all seven CBZ-SJS/TEN blister samples (mean about 13%) but was undetectable or scarce in tolerant-control and healthy-donor PBMC. The authors noted that whether the public TCR generalizes to SJS/TEN caused by other drugs still needs further study.

The donors whose samples were sequenced had carbamazepine-induced Stevens-Johnson syndrome or toxic epidermal necrolysis (CBZ-SJS/TEN). The peripheral blood repertoires were obtained from CBZ-SJS/TEN patients of Han Chinese origin (roughly five) and European origin (six). To search for drug-specific clonotypes, the T cell receptor repertoires of patients with drug-induced severe cutaneous adverse reactions were profiled by next-generation sequencing. The RNA was isolated from either blister cells of skin lesions or peripheral blood mononuclear cells. For both bulk and single-cell sequencing, libraries were prepared with the iRepertoire multiplex PCR system and TCR subtype-specific primers. Multiplex PCR with primers targeting V, D and J gene regions was used to generate bulk TCR beta libraries. Roughly 95-500 ng of RNA per sample served as input for bulk TCR library preparation. An Illumina MiSeq was used to sequence the bulk TCR beta amplicons. The original methods were these. Quality control steps removed sample misassignments and low-quality sequencing reads. CDR3 was defined as the amino acids between the V-gene Y[YFLI]C motif and the J-segment [FW]GXGT motif. TRBV and TRBJ gene assignments and CDR3 clonotypes followed the IMGT database. Per-sample TRBV expression was normalized to the mean of the same gene in PBMC from 40 or so healthy donors. The reads went through TCRdb reprocessing, and each CDR3 protein sequence gets one entry with no DNA. The V and J calls come from TCRdb's annotation, not from the publication. For this sample, the table gives about 5,000 distinct CDR3 sequences. The ten largest account for just over 15% of the sample.

Without a recorded count, this clonotype is taken to be medium-sized (0.01 to 0.1%) from its frequency. The clone's antigen remains unknown. This TCR came from a human donor with a severe cutaneous adverse drug reaction. What was sequenced was PBMCs.

The CDR3 loop reads CASSGSTDNTEAFF. The chain is assembled from TRBV10-2 and TRBJ1-1. The germline V gene provides CDR1 WSHSY and CDR2 SAAADI. There are 14 amino acids in the CDR3, from cysteine to phenylalanine inclusive. No DNA sequence is on record.